What follows are 27 T cell receptor beta chains derived from one specimen sequenced in a study of CD8+ T cells in alopecia areata. Extracted RNA was reverse transcribed, and the resulting cDNA served as sequencing template. Here immunoSEQ multiplex PCR was the method, and the copy in TCRdb shows in-frame clones only, minus some. This sample has 100,000 to 150,000 clones; around two fifths occur once, and the top ten carry approximately 3.3%. Sequencing was performed on CD4+ T cells sorted from blood. Receptors were obtained from a human donor with alopecia areata.

This clone was recorded only once. The V call is TRBV29-1, the J call TRBJ2-6, with TRBD2 as a possible D gene (7 bases). Trimming took 4 bases from V and 0 from J, leaving 13 bases between them. From germline, CDR1 is SQVTM and CDR2 ANQGSEA. The CDR3 is made up of 16 amino acids. Here the CDR3 DNA reads TGCAGCGTTGGAGAGGGAGGGGGCTCTGGGGCCAACGTCCTGACTTTC. It encodes CSVGEGGGSGANVLTF.

By its share, this clone is medium-sized. This CDR3 reads CASSSGDKETQYF. The CDR3 DNA reads TGTGCCAGTTCCTCCGGGGACAAAGAGACCCAGTACTTC. This chain uses TRBV19 with TRBJ2-5; TRBD1 is a possible D gene (6 bases). The CDR3 consists of 13 residues. From germline, CDR1 is LNHDA and CDR2 SQIVND (reference sequence). The V end lost 8 bases, the J end lost 3 bases, and 13 bases lay between the germline ends. Complete variable domain (other parts from reference TRBV19 and TRBJ2-5): DGGITQSPKYLFRKEGQNVTLSCEQNLNHDAMYWYRQDPGQGLRLIYYSQIVNDFQKGDIAEGYSVSREKKESFPLTVTSAQKNPTAFYLCASSSGDKETQYFGPGTRLLVL.

This clone was recorded only once. This chain connects TRBV2 to TRBJ2-3; D possibly corresponds to TRBD1 (5 bases). V lost 6 bases, J lost 4 bases, and 11 bases lay in between. Germline values: CDR1 SNHLY, CDR2 FYNNEI. The length of the CDR3 is 13 residues. The CDR3 sequence: CASSFQGPDTQYF. The CDR3 DNA reads TGTGCCAGCAGCTTCCAGGGCCCAGATACGCAGTATTTT. The whole variable domain, remainder taken from reference TRBV2 and TRBJ2-3, is EPEVTQTPSHQVTQMGQEVILRCVPISNHLYFYWYRQILGQKVEFLVSFYNNEISEKSEIFDDQFSVERPDGSNFTLKIRSTKLEDSAMYFCASSFQGPDTQYFGPGTRLTVL.

The rearrangement joins TRBV29-1 to TRBJ1-2; D unclear. The V and J ends lost 0 bases and 4 bases respectively, with 6 bases between them. The CDR3 length is 12 residues. Germline lookup yields CDR1 SQVTM and CDR2 ANQGSEA. The CDR3 protein is CSVEDGSYGYTF. The CDR3 DNA is TGCAGCGTTGAAGACGGCTCCTATGGCTACACCTTC.

Remarks on this clone: The junction differs from germline at one of its ends, possibly a read error. The chain joins TRBV28 to TRBJ2-1, with 11 bases fitting TRBD1. This CDR3 has 13 residues. Germline assignment: CDR1 MDHEN and CDR2 SYDVKM. CDR3 amino acids: CASSLGPGQGALF. The CDR3 nucleotides read TGTGCCAGCAGTTTAGGTCCCGGACAGGGGGCCCTCTTC. Based on the CDR3 plus reference TRBV28 and TRBJ2-1, the full variable domain is DVKVTQSSRYLVKRTGEKVFLECVQDMDHENMFWYRQDPGLGLRLIYFSYDVKMKEKGDIPEGYSVSREKKERFSLILESASTNQTSMYLCASSLGPGQGALFGPGTRLTVL.

The chain links TRBV7-2 to TRBJ2-7; 7 bases map to TRBD1. CDR3 length: 12 residues. The V and J ends lost 5 bases and 6 bases, in that order; junction bases with no gene match: 4. CDR1 is SGHTA and CDR2 is FQGNSA in the germline V gene. The CDR3 spells CASSKPGGEQYF. CDR3 coding DNA: TGTGCCAGCAGCAAACCAGGGGGCGAGCAGTACTTC.

This rearrangement joins TRBV28 to TRBJ1-2; D unclear. The V end was cut by 9 bases, the J end by 2 bases, with 7 bases between. CDR3 size: 11 residues. Germline V lookup: CDR1 MDHEN, CDR2 SYDVKM. Written as DNA, the CDR3 is TGTGCCAGTAGGGCCAACTATGGCTACACCTTC. Amino acids: CASRANYGYTF.

The chain carries TRBV7-9 and TRBJ2-1; TRBD1 matches at 7 bases. J was trimmed by 5 bases and V by 4 bases; bases with no gene match: 2. CDR3 size: 13 residues. The germline CDR1 and CDR2 sequences are SEHNR and FQNEAQ (reference sequence). The chain's CDR3 is CASSWDSNNEQFF. DNA for the CDR3: TGTGCCAGCAGCTGGGACAGTAACAATGAGCAGTTCTTC.

The chain recombines TRBV30 with TRBJ1-2; TRBD1 agrees at 12 bases. CDR3 size: 13 residues. The germline V gene encodes CDR1 GTSNPN and CDR2 SVGIG (reference sequence). After removal of 5 bases from V and 8 bases from J, the junction contained 6 bases not matched to a gene. The CDR3 protein is CAWQGQGAPGYTF. The CDR3 DNA reads TGTGCCTGGCAGGGACAGGGGGCGCCCGGCTACACCTTC.

This rearrangement joins TRBV6-6 to TRBJ1-4, with 7 bases that match TRBD1. V gave up 0 bases and J gave up 8 bases; unmatched junction bases: 6. Germline values: CDR1 MNHNY, CDR2 SVGAGI (reference sequence). CDR3 size: 15 residues. CDR3 sequence (DNA): TGTGCCAGCAGTTACTCTAGGGGGCGAGACGAAAAACTGTTTTTT. Translated, it gives CASSYSRGRDEKLFF.

This chain uses TRBV2 with TRBJ2-5; 12 bases are shared with TRBD2. J gave up 5 bases and V 4 bases, and 5 bases lay outside the gene matches. This CDR3 contains 15 residues. The germline V gene encodes CDR1 SNHLY and CDR2 FYNNEI. CDR3 coding DNA: TGTGCCAGCAGTGGACTAGCGGGGGAGAGGGAGACCCAGTACTTC. It yields the protein CASSGLAGERETQYF.

V usage is TRBV7-2 and J usage is TRBJ2-1, with D tentatively TRBD1 (6 bases). Germline V CDR1 and CDR2: SGHTA, FQGNSA. V lost 7 bases and J lost 8, with 18 bases in between. The CDR3 is 14 amino acids. CDR3 amino acids: CASITDRLADEQFF. The CDR3 DNA sequence: TGTGCCAGCATCACGGACAGACTGGCGGATGAGCAGTTCTTC.

This chain uses TRBV12-5 with TRBJ2-5; tentative D call: TRBD2 (5 bases). CDR1 and CDR2 (germline): LGHNT, FRNRAP. V gave up 6 bases and J gave up 2 bases, with 10 bases separating them. CDR3 length equals 13 residues. In nucleotides, the CDR3 is TGTGCTAGTGGCTCGGACTTTCAAGAGACCCAGTACTTC. This translates into CASGSDFQETQYF.

The chain joins TRBV29-1 to TRBJ1-1; TRBD1 aligns across 7 bases. Germline V gives CDR1 SQVTM, CDR2 ANQGSEA. V was clipped by 7 bases and J by 2 bases; unmatched bases: 4. CDR3 length: 12 residues. The DNA of the CDR3 is TGCAGCGGGCGGGACAGTAACACTGAAGCTTTCTTT. The encoded protein is CSGRDSNTEAFF.

This clone was counted between two and nine times. V and J are TRBV29-1 and TRBJ1-3, with 7 bases identical to TRBD1. The CDR3 has 15 residues. The germline V gene encodes CDR1 SQVTM and CDR2 ANQGSEA. With 0 bases clipped from V and 8 bases from J, the junction kept 10 bases outside the gene matches. CDR3 loop: CSVEDRPGGDDTIYF. For the CDR3, the DNA is TGCAGCGTTGAAGATCGGCCAGGGGGTGATGACACCATATATTTT.

The V gene is TRBV10-2, the J gene TRBJ2-2; D gene ambiguous. V shed 0 bases and J shed 1 base, with 6 bases lying between them. CDR1 is WSHSY, CDR2 SAAADI, per germline. This CDR3 contains 15 residues. The CDR3 is CASSESGRNTGELFF. In nucleotides, the CDR3 is TGCGCCAGCAGTGAGTCTGGCAGGAACACCGGGGAGCTGTTTTTT.

This clone has at least ten counts. The gene calls are TRBV7-2 and TRBJ2-3; D is perhaps TRBD2 (6 bases). This CDR3 region has 14 residues. The germline V and J ends were trimmed by 4 bases and 2 bases, with 10 bases remaining between them. Per the germline V gene, CDR1 is SGHTA and CDR2 is FQGNSA. The CDR3 coding sequence is TGTGCCAGCAGCTCACCGGGACTCACAGATACGCAGTATTTT. This translates into CASSSPGLTDTQYF.

J is TRBJ2-7 and V is TRBV29-1; D gene ambiguous. V was shortened by 6 bases and J by 5 bases, with 8 bases between the two germline ends. CDR3 size: 10 residues. The germline gives CDR1 SQVTM, CDR2 ANQGSEA. The CDR3 is CSVGSNEQYF. The CDR3 DNA reads TGCAGCGTCGGCAGCAACGAGCAGTACTTC.

This clone turned up a few times. The chain couples TRBV11-2 to TRBJ2-3; no firm D call. Germline V gene lookup returns CDR1 SGHAT and CDR2 FQNNGV. The CDR3 is made up of 15 amino acids. Trimming cost V 4 bases and J 0 bases, with 11 bases left between them. CDR3 in DNA: TGTGCCAGCAGCTCTTATGCCAGTAGCACAGATACGCAGTATTTT. Residues: CASSSYASSTDTQYF. Full variable domain (remainder filled in from reference TRBV11-2 and TRBJ2-3): EAGVAQSPRYKIIEKRQSVAFWCNPISGHATLYWYQQILGQGPKLLIQFQNNGVVDDSQLPKDRFSAERLKGVDSTLKIQPAKLEDSAVYLCASSSYASSTDTQYFGPGTRLTVL.

This clone turned up a few times. V and J are TRBV4-1 and TRBJ2-1; 7 bases align to TRBD1. With V trimmed by 5 bases and J by 1 base, 5 bases remained unmatched. Germline assignment: CDR1 MGHRA and CDR2 YSYEKL. This CDR3 spans 15 amino acids. The chain's CDR3 is CASSNQGVSYNEQFF. CDR3 nucleotide sequence: TGCGCCAGCAGCAATCAGGGGGTGTCCTACAATGAGCAGTTCTTC.

The chain joins TRBV9 to TRBJ2-1; D remains ambiguous. Trimming took off 4 bases at V and 7 bases at J, with 12 bases between the two ends. Germline assignment: CDR1 SGDLS and CDR2 YYNGEE. The CDR3 contains 13 residues. The CDR3 nucleotides are TGTGCCAGCAGCCCAAGACTTGGGAATGAGCAGTTCTTC. Protein sequence: CASSPRLGNEQFF. Combining the CDR3 with reference TRBV9 and TRBJ2-1 gives the whole variable domain DSGVTQTPKHLITATGQRVTLRCSPRSGDLSVYWYQQSLDQGLQFLIQYYNGEERAKGNILERFSAQQFPDLHSELNLSSLELGDSALYFCASSPRLGNEQFFGPGTRLTVL.

This clone was seen more than once but under ten times. CDR3 protein: CASSTDRGNIQYF. CDR3 DNA sequence: TGTGCCAGCAGCACGGACAGGGGAAACATTCAGTACTTC. The V and J genes are TRBV7-2 and TRBJ2-4; 9 positions match TRBD1. This CDR3 spans 13 amino acids. With V trimmed by 5 bases and J by 6 bases, 2 bases remained unmatched. Germline V gene sequence: CDR1 SGHTA, CDR2 FQGNSA.

This clone was picked up a small number of times. This sequence joins TRBV7-3 and TRBJ2-7, with D possibly being TRBD2 (6 bases). In germline, CDR1 is SGHTA, CDR2 FQGTGA. The CDR3 has 15 amino acids. V lost 4 bases and J 2 bases, leaving 15 bases between the germline ends. As DNA, the CDR3 is TGTGCCAGCAGCTCAAGGGGAGGCGGGCCCTACGAGCAGTACTTC. Protein product: CASSSRGGGPYEQYF. Full variable domain (outside the CDR3, taken from reference TRBV7-3 and TRBJ2-7): GAGVSQTPSNKVTEKGKYVELRCDPISGHTALYWYRQSLGQGPEFLIYFQGTGAADDSGLPNDRFFAVRPEGSVSTLKIQRTERGDSAVYLCASSSRGGGPYEQYFGPGTRLTVT.

The J gene is TRBJ1-6, the V gene TRBV14; weak D call: TRBD1 (6 bases). Trimming took 1 base from V and 10 from J, leaving 14 bases between them. There are 15 residues in the CDR3. Germline CDR1 reads SGHDN; CDR2 reads FVKESK. CDR3 loop: CASSQVGGLRSPLHF. The CDR3 nucleotides read TGTGCCAGCAGCCAAGTGGGGGGGCTGCGATCACCCCTCCACTTT.

This chain connects TRBV23-1 to TRBJ1-2; no definite D call. TRBV23-1 is known as an ORF, though its function is uncertain. V gave up 7 bases and J gave up 4 bases, with 13 bases separating them. The CDR3 extends over 13 amino acids. The DNA for the CDR3 is TGCGCCAGCACTTTTGGCATACTCTATGGCTACACCTTC. Translated, it gives CASTFGILYGYTF.

The chain uses TRBV29-1 and TRBJ2-1; no clear D. Trimming removed 8 bases at V and 2 bases at J, with 13 bases between. The CDR3 totals 13 residues. Germline V CDR1 and CDR2: SQVTM, ANQGSEA. Here the CDR3 reads CSLNGRTYNEQFF. CDR3 bases: TGCAGCCTCAACGGGCGGACCTACAATGAGCAGTTCTTC.

In the case of this clone: Additional DNA sequences in this sample encode the identical CDR3. The gene calls are TRBV5-1 and TRBJ1-1; 8 nucleotides match TRBD1. V was clipped by 4 bases and J by 1 base; unmatched bases: 3. The CDR3 is 14 residues long. Looked up from germline, CDR1 is SGHRS and CDR2 is YFSETQ. The CDR3 protein is CASSTGQGNTEAFF. The DNA for the CDR3 is TGCGCCAGCAGCACTGGACAGGGGAACACTGAAGCTTTCTTT.